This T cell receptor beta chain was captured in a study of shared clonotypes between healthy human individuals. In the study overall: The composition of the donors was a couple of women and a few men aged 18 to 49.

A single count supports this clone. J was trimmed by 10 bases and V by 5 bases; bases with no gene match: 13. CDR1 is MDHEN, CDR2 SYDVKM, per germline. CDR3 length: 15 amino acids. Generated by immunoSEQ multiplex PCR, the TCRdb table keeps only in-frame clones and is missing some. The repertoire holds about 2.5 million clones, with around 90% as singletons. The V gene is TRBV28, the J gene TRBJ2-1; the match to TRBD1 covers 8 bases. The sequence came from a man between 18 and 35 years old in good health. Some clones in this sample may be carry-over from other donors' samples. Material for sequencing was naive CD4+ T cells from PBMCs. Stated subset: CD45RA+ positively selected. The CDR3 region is CASSGSGTGPGEQFF. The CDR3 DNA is TGTGCCAGCAGTGGGTCCGGGACAGGTCCTGGGGAGCAGTTCTTC.